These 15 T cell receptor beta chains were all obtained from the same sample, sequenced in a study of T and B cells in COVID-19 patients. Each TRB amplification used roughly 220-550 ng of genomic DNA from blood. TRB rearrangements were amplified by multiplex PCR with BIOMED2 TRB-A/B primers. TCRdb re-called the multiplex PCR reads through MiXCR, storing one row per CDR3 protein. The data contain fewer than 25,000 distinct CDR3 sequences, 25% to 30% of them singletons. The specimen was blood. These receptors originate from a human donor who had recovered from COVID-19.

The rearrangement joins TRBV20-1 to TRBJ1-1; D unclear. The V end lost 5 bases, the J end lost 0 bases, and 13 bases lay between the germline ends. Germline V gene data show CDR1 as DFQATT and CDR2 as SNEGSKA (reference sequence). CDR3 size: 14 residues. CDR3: CSAATGLLNTEAFF. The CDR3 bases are TGCAGTGCTGCCACTGGACTCCTGAACACTGAAGCTTTCTTT.

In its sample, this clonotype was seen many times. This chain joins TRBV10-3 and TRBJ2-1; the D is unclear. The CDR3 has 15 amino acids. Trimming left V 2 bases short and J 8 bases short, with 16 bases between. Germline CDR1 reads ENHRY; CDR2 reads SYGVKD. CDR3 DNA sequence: TGTGCCATCAGTGAGGGTCGGAATGTCCGGGATGAGCAGTTCTTC. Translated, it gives CAISEGRNVRDEQFF.

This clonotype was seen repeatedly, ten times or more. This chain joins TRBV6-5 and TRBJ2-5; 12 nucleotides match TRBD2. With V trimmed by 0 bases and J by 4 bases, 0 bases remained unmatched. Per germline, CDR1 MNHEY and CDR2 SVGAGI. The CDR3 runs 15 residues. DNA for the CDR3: TGTGCCAGCAGTTACTCGACTAGCGGGGGAGAGACCCAGTACTTC. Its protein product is CASSYSTSGGETQYF.

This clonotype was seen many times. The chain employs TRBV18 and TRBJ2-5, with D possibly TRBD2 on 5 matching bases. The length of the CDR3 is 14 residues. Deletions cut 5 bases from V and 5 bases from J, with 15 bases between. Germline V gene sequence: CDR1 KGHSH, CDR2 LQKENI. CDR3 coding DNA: TGTGCCAGCTCAGACACACCGGGGTGGGAGACCCAGTACTTC. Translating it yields CASSDTPGWETQYF. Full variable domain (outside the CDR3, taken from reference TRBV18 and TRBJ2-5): NAGVMQNPRHLVRRRGQEARLRCSPMKGHSHVYWYRQLPEEGLKFMVYLQKENIIDESGMPKERFSAEFPKEGPSILRIQQVVRGDSAAYFCASSDTPGWETQYFGPGTRLLVL.

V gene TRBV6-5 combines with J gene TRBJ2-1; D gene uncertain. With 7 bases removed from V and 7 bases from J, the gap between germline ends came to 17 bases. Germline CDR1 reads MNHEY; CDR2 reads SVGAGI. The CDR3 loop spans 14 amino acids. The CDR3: CASNFRLGINEQFF. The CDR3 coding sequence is TGTGCCAGCAATTTCCGACTTGGAATAAATGAGCAGTTCTTC.

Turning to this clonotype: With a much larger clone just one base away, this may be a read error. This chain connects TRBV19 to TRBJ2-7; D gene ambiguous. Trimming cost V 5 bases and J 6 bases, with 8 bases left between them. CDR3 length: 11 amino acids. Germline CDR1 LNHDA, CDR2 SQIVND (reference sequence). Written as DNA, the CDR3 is TGTGCCAGTAGTTTCGGCTGCGAGCAGTACTTC. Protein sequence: CASSFGCEQYF.

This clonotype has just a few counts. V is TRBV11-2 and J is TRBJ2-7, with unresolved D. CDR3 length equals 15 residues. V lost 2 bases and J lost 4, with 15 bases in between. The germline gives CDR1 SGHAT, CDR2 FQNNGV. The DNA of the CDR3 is TGTGCCAGCAGCTTATACTTAAGCAGGCCATACGAGCAGTACTTC. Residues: CASSLYLSRPYEQYF.

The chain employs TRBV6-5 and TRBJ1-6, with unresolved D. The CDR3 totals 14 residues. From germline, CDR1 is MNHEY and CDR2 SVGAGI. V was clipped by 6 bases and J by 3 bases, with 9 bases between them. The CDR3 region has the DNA TGTGCCAGCAGCTTGGACGGCTATAATTCACCCCTCCACTTT. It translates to CASSLDGYNSPLHF.

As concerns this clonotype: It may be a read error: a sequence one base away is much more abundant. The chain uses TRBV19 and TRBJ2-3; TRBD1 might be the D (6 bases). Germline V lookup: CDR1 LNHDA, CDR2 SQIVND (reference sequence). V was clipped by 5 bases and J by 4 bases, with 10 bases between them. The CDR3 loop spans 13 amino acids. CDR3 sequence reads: CASSEGVPDTQYF. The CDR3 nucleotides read TGTGCCAGTAGTGAGGGGGTCCCAGATACGCAGTATTTT.

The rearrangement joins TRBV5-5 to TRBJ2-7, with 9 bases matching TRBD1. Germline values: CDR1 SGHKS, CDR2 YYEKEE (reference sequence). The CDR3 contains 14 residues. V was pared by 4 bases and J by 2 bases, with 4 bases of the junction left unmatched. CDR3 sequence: CASSPRDRAYEQYF. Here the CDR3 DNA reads TGTGCCAGCAGCCCCCGGGACAGGGCCTACGAGCAGTACTTC.

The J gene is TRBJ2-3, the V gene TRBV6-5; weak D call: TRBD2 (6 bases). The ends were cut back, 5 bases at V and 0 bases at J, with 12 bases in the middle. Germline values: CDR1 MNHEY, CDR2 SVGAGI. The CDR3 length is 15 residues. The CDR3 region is CASSLSGTSTDTQYF. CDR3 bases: TGTGCCAGCAGTCTCTCCGGGACTAGCACAGATACGCAGTATTTT.

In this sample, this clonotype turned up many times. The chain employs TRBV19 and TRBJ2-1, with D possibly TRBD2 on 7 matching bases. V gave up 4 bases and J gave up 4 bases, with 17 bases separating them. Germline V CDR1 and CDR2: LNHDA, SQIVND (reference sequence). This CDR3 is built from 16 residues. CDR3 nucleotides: TGTGCCAGTAGTACTTCGGGGGCGGGAGTGTACAATGAGCAGTTCTTC. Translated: CASSTSGAGVYNEQFF.

CDR3 in amino acids: CASSSTSGRNEQYF. The CDR3 bases are TGTGCCAGCAGTTCGACTAGCGGGAGGAACGAGCAGTACTTC. V and J are TRBV12-3 or TRBV12-4 and TRBJ2-7; TRBD2 matches 13 bases. The CDR3 contains 14 residues. Trimming removed 4 bases from V and 5 bases from J; junction bases left unmatched: 2.

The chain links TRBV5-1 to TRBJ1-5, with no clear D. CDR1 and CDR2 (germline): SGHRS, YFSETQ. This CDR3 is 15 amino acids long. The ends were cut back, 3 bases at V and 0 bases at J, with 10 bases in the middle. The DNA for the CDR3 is TGCGCCAGCAGCTGGGTTGGGGATAGCAATCAGCCCCAGCATTTT. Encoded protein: CASSWVGDSNQPQHF.

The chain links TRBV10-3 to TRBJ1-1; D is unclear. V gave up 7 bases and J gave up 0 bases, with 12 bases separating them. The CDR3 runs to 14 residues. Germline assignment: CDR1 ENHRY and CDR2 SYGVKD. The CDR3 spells CAITQSLMNTEAFF. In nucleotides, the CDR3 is TGTGCCATCACCCAGAGCCTCATGAACACTGAAGCTTTCTTT.